These 24 T cell receptor beta chains were sequenced from one sample in a study of regulatory T cells in long-lasting Graves disease. Arm-PCR with iRepertoire HTBI primers amplified the CDR3 regions for these TCR beta libraries. A single record per CDR3 protein comes from TCRdb applying MiXCR to the multiplex PCR reads. The sample lists 450,000 to 500,000 distinct CDR3 sequences; about 17% were seen once. Stated time point: newly diagnosed GD, antithyroid drugs for less than 3 months. PBMCs provided the RNA from which the TCR library was made. These data are also associated with another study on T cells in Graves' hyperthyroidism and ophthalmopathy.

The sequencing used peripheral blood mononuclear cells (PBMCs), collected at new diagnosis, from a patient treated with antithyroid drugs. These receptors were obtained from a man aged 35 to 55 with Graves disease.

Notes on this clonotype: A much larger clone sits a single nucleotide away, making a read error possible. The gene calls are TRBV6-5 and TRBJ2-7; the match to TRBD2 covers 7 bases. Germline V gene sequence: CDR1 MNHEY, CDR2 SVGAGI. J lost 0 bases, V lost 0 bases, and 2 bases had no gene match. CDR3 length equals 15 residues. The CDR3 sequence is CASSYSQRDSYEQYF. CDR3 bases: TGTGCCAGCAGTTACTCCCAGCGGGACTCCTACGAGCAGTACTTC.

This clonotype was observed at least ten times. The chain is built from TRBV24-1 and TRBJ2-5, with D perhaps matching TRBD1 or TRBD2 (5 bases each). The CDR3 extends over 14 amino acids. V was trimmed by 5 bases and J by 5 bases, leaving 14 bases between them. The germline V gene encodes CDR1 KGHDR and CDR2 SFDVKD. The CDR3 region has the DNA TGTGCCACCAGTGCCCCAGGGACGGGGGAGACCCAGTACTTC. Translated: CATSAPGTGETQYF.

This clonotype was counted ten times or more. This chain links TRBV12-3 or TRBV12-4 with TRBJ2-7; D is ambiguous. Between the trimmed V and J ends, which lost 2 bases and 0 bases, there was a span of 5 bases. The CDR3 covers 13 residues. The CDR3 reads CASSLWGSYEQYF. The CDR3 nucleotides are TGTGCCAGCAGTTTATGGGGCTCCTACGAGCAGTACTTC.

Many counts were recorded for this clonotype. The V gene is TRBV28, the J gene TRBJ2-6; TRBD1 or TRBD2 may be the D gene (6 bases each). The CDR3 has 18 residues. Germline CDR1 reads MDHEN; CDR2 reads SYDVKM. The ends were cut back, 1 base at V and 0 bases at J, with 13 bases in the middle. The CDR3 bases are TGTGCCAGCAGTTTATCGGGGGCAGGGAGCTCTGGGGCCAACGTCCTGACTTTC. This encodes CASSLSGAGSSGANVLTF.

CDR3: CASSYSGLTGDYEQYF. The CDR3 DNA is TGTGCCAGCAGTTACTCTGGTCTGACAGGGGACTACGAGCAGTACTTC. The J gene is TRBJ2-7, the V gene TRBV6-5; TRBD1 matches 8 bases. J lost 3 bases, V lost 0 bases, and 7 bases had no gene match. CDR1 and CDR2 (germline): MNHEY, SVGAGI. The CDR3 has 16 residues.

Comments on this clonotype: Being one base from a much bigger clone, this may be a read error. This rearrangement joins TRBV11-2 to TRBJ2-5; TRBD1 is a possible D gene (6 bases). CDR3 length equals 14 residues. Trimming removed 5 bases at V and 9 bases at J, with 19 bases between. Germline values: CDR1 SGHAT, CDR2 FQNNGV. CDR3 loop: CASSARDTVEAQYF. The CDR3 DNA follows: TGTGCCAGCAGCGCCCGGGACACCGTCGAGGCCCAGTACTTC.

This clonotype occurred many times. The chain recombines TRBV11-2 with TRBJ2-5; D call uncertain. This CDR3 spans 15 amino acids. CDR1 SGHAT and CDR2 FQNNGV come from the germline V gene. V lost 0 bases and J lost 2, with 10 bases in between. CDR3 in amino acids: CASSLEGRPQETQYF. CDR3 coding DNA: TGTGCCAGCAGCTTAGAAGGACGGCCGCAAGAGACCCAGTACTTC. Full variable domain (remainder filled in from reference TRBV11-2 and TRBJ2-5): EAGVAQSPRYKIIEKRQSVAFWCNPISGHATLYWYQQILGQGPKLLIQFQNNGVVDDSQLPKDRFSAERLKGVDSTLKIQPAKLEDSAVYLCASSLEGRPQETQYFGPGTRLLVL.

This clonotype was counted ten times or more. This chain's CDR3 is CASSPLMTSSDTQYF. CDR3 DNA sequence: TGTGCCAGCAGCCCCCTAATGACTAGCTCAGATACGCAGTATTTT. The J gene is TRBJ2-3, the V gene TRBV5-4; TRBD2 agrees at 7 bases. Germline-derived CDR1 and CDR2 are SGHNT and YYREEE (reference sequence). The CDR3 contains 15 residues. V lost 4 bases, J lost 4 bases, and 9 bases stayed unmatched. The full variable domain, in which reference TRBV5-4 and TRBJ2-3 provide the parts outside the CDR3, is ETGVTQSPTHLIKTRGQQVTLRCSSQSGHNTVSWYQQALGQGPQFIFQYYREEENGRGNFPPRFSGLQFPNYSSELNVNALELDDSALYLCASSPLMTSSDTQYFGPGTRLTVL.

This clonotype was counted at least ten times. The J gene is TRBJ2-1, the V gene TRBV12-3 or TRBV12-4, with D perhaps TRBD1 or TRBD2 (5 bases each). The CDR3 has 12 residues. Trimming took 3 bases from V and 13 from J, leaving 13 bases between them. CDR3 loop: CASSFGTFTQFF. CDR3 sequence (DNA): TGTGCCAGCAGTTTTGGGACGTTTACCCAGTTCTTC.

The genes are TRBV3-1 and TRBJ2-5; 10 nucleotides line up with TRBD2. The CDR3 length is 15 residues. The trim removed 2 bases at V and 1 base at J, leaving 1 base unmatched. Germline-derived CDR1 and CDR2 are LGHDT and YNNKEL (reference sequence). The chain's CDR3 is CASSQTSGVQETQYF. CDR3 nucleotide sequence: TGTGCCAGCAGCCAAACTAGCGGGGTCCAAGAGACCCAGTACTTC.

To note about this clonotype: Sequence at one end of the junction differs from germline and may be a read error. V and J are TRBV20-1 and TRBJ2-7; unclear D gene. CDR3 length: 13 residues. CDR1 and CDR2 (germline): DFQATT, SNEGSKA (reference sequence). CDR3 coding DNA: TGCAGTGCTAGATCCCCTGGGTTCTACGAGCAGCACTTC. This translates into CSARSPGFYEQHF.

This clonotype was recorded at least ten times. The genes are TRBV12-3 or TRBV12-4 and TRBJ1-5; 9 nucleotides align to TRBD1. The CDR3 spans 16 residues. The V segment lost 2 bases and the J segment 6 bases; nucleotides outside the gene matches: 8. The CDR3: CASSLTVTGGRQPQHF. CDR3 DNA: TGTGCCAGCAGTTTAACGGTGACAGGGGGACGTCAGCCCCAGCATTTT.

The chain uses TRBV19 and TRBJ2-3; possibly TRBD1 for D (6 bases). The tail of the sequence fits TRBJ1-1 better, so the J call may be wrong. The germline CDR1 and CDR2 sequences are LNHDA and SQIVND (reference sequence). CDR3 length: 14 residues. The CDR3 loop is CASSMDRKNTEAFF. The CDR3 region has the DNA TGTGCCAGTAGTATGGACAGAAAGAACACTGAAGCTTTCTTT.

J is TRBJ1-1 and V is TRBV5-1; perhaps TRBD1 as D (6 bases). Germline V gene sequence: CDR1 SGHRS, CDR2 YFSETQ. V shed 4 bases and J shed 3 bases, with 16 bases lying between them. This CDR3 has 15 residues. The chain's CDR3 is CASSARTTGYTEAFF. The CDR3 DNA sequence: TGCGCCAGCAGCGCCCGGACTACAGGGTACACTGAAGCTTTCTTT.

In its sample, this clonotype was seen many times. This chain connects TRBV28 to TRBJ2-3; 9 nucleotides match TRBD1. The tail of the sequence fits TRBJ2-1 better, so the J call may be wrong. Germline assignment: CDR1 MDHEN and CDR2 SYDVKM. There are 13 residues in the CDR3. Here the CDR3 reads CASTGQGSGEQFF. The CDR3 DNA sequence: TGTGCCAGCACGGGACAGGGTAGTGGTGAGCAGTTCTTC.

Regarding this clonotype: This may arise from a read error, as a much more abundant clone is one base away. The rearrangement joins TRBV3-1 to TRBJ2-5; TRBD2 matches at 10 bases. The CDR3 has 16 amino acids. The J segment lost 7 bases and the V segment lost 3 bases, leaving 11 bases of the junction unmatched. Looked up from germline, CDR1 is LGHDT and CDR2 is YNNKEL (reference sequence). In DNA, the CDR3 is TGTGCCAGCAGCCACAGACTACTAGCGGGGAGCGGGACCCAGTACTTC. This gives the protein CASSHRLLAGSGTQYF.

This clonotype was observed at least ten times. The CDR3 region has the DNA TGTGCCAGCAGTCCACAGCCGGGACTAGTCGGAGAGACCCAGTACTTC. Translated, it gives CASSPQPGLVGETQYF. V and J are TRBV27 and TRBJ2-5; TRBD2 matches 8 bases. Germline V gene lookup returns CDR1 MNHEY and CDR2 SMNVEV (reference sequence). This CDR3 is built from 16 residues. J was trimmed by 4 bases and V by 5 bases; bases with no gene match: 12.

This clonotype was counted between two and nine times. Being one base from a much bigger clone, this may be a read error. This chain joins TRBV11-2 and TRBJ2-3, with 9 bases fitting TRBD2. The CDR3 length is 16 residues. The germline CDR1 and CDR2 sequences are SGHAT and FQNNGV. CDR3 region: CASSLELGTSPDTRYF. Written as DNA, the CDR3 is TGTGCCAGCAGCTTAGAGTTAGGGACTAGCCCAGATACGCGGTATTTT.

This clonotype was picked up many times. The chain couples TRBV7-9 to TRBJ2-3, with D unclear. CDR1 and CDR2 (germline): SEHNR, FQNEAQ (reference sequence). The CDR3 contains 15 residues. V was trimmed by 0 bases and J by 0 bases, leaving 7 bases between them. The DNA of the CDR3 is TGTGCCAGCAGCTTAGCGGAGAGTAGCACAGATACGCAGTATTTT. This translates into CASSLAESSTDTQYF.

This clonotype was recorded at least ten times. The chain has TRBV11-2 and TRBJ2-7; D may correspond to TRBD1 or TRBD2 (5 bases each). Trimming removed 2 bases from V and 7 bases from J, with 15 bases in between. The germline V gene has CDR1 SGHAT and CDR2 FQNNGV. The CDR3 is 14 amino acids. For the CDR3, the DNA is TGTGCCAGCAGCTTAACCAGCGGCCAGGGTGAGCAGTACTTC. This codes for CASSLTSGQGEQYF.

This clonotype has more than one count but fewer than ten. V gene TRBV3-1 combines with J gene TRBJ2-1, with D maybe TRBD2 (6 bases). This CDR3 has 13 amino acids. CDR1 and CDR2 (germline): LGHDT, YNNKEL (reference sequence). The V and J ends lost 6 bases and 7 bases respectively, with 13 bases between them. The CDR3 sequence: CASRPTGGNEQFF. CDR3 DNA: TGTGCCAGCAGGCCGACCGGGGGAAATGAGCAGTTCTTC.

This clonotype showed up just once. This may stem from a read error, because a much larger clone lies one nucleotide away. This chain uses TRBV15 with TRBJ2-2, with D tentatively TRBD1 or TRBD2 (6 bases each). CDR1 is LNHNV, CDR2 YYDKDF, per germline (reference sequence). The CDR3 runs 15 residues. The CDR3 here is CATSRGGANTGERFF. The CDR3 DNA sequence: TGTGCCACCAGCAGAGGGGGGGCGAACACCGGGGAGCGGTTTTTT.

This clonotype has only a few counts. This chain joins TRBV3-1 and TRBJ1-5; the D is unclear. Trimming removed 2 bases from V and 14 bases from J, with 4 bases in between. The CDR3 is 9 amino acids. Per germline, CDR1 LGHDT and CDR2 YNNKEL (reference sequence). In DNA form, the CDR3 reads TGTGCCAGCAGCCAAAGAAAGCATTTT. This gives the protein CASSQRKHF.

At least ten counts were recorded for this clonotype. V and J are TRBV5-1 and TRBJ2-1, with a tentative D call TRBD1 (5 bases). The CDR3 is 15 residues long. Trimming removed 4 bases at V and 3 bases at J, with 14 bases between. The germline V gene has CDR1 SGHRS and CDR2 YFSETQ. The CDR3 DNA follows: TGCGCCAGCAGCCTCTCGGGCAGGGACTACAATGAGCAGTTCTTC. This codes for CASSLSGRDYNEQFF.